The T cell receptor (beta chain) described here comes from a study of cytomegalovirus exposure and HLA in healthy donors. The CDR3 has 14 residues. The ends lost 2 bases at V and 8 bases at J; junction bases unmatched: 5. Germline V gene sequence: CDR1 SGHRS, CDR2 YFSETQ. Clones were sequenced by immunoSEQ multiplex PCR, and TCRdb holds only the in-frame ones, with some missing. The data contain 97,000 or so clones, approximately 94% of them singletons. The study, taken as a whole, reports: Subsequent analysis showed first-cohort TCR clusters tending to co-occur in some 110 validation repertoires.

A note on this clone: No antigen is known for it.

The sequenced sample consisted of PBMCs. The sequence derives from a woman younger than 30 in good health and CMV-seronegative. The chain recombines TRBV5-1 with TRBJ1-2; TRBD1 aligns across 11 bases. As DNA, the CDR3 is TGCGCCAGCAGCTTAGGACAGGGGGCCTTGGGCTACACCTTC. This gives the protein CASSLGQGALGYTF.